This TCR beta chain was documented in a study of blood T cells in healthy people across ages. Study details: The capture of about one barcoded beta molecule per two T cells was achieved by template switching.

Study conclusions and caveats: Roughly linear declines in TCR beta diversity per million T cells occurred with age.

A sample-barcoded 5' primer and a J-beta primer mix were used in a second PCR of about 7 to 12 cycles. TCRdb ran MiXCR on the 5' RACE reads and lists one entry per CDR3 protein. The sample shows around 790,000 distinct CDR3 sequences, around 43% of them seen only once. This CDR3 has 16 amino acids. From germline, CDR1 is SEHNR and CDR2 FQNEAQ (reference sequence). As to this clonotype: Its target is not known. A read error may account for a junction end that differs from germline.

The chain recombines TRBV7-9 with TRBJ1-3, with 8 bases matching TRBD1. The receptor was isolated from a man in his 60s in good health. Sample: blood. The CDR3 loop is CASSLGSTGAGNTIYF. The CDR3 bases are TGTGCCAGTAGCTTGGGGTCGACAGGGGCTGGAAACACCATATATTTT.